A single sample is the source of the 4 T cell receptor beta chains below, sequenced in a study of blood T cells in healthy people across ages. Alongside a J-beta primer mix, a sample-barcoded 5' primer served in a second PCR lasting roughly 6 to 11 cycles. TCRdb fed the 5' RACE reads into MiXCR, producing one record per CDR3 protein. The table has roughly 1.7 million distinct CDR3 sequences, 30% to 40% seen once; the top ten hold about 11%. The source material was blood. These receptors were collected from a woman aged 25 to 39 in good health.

The DNA of the CDR3 is TGCAGTGCTAGACTAGCGGGAAACTACAATGAGCAGTTCTTC. The encoded protein is CSARLAGNYNEQFF. The V and J genes are TRBV20-1 and TRBJ2-1; 9 positions agree with TRBD2. The V and J ends lost 2 bases and 3 bases, in that order; junction bases with no gene match: 2. The CDR3 is 14 amino acids. Germline V CDR1 and CDR2: DFQATT, SNEGSKA (reference sequence).

This clonotype occurred a few times. The chain's CDR3 is CASSFGWGGGDTQYF. The CDR3 DNA sequence: TGTGCCAGCAGTTTTGGTTGGGGTGGAGGAGATACGCAGTATTTT. The rearrangement links TRBV28 to TRBJ2-3; tentative D call: TRBD2 (5 bases). Germline lookup yields CDR1 MDHEN and CDR2 SYDVKM. The CDR3 contains 15 residues. V was shortened by 3 bases and J by 5 bases, with 15 bases between the two germline ends.

This clonotype occurred a few times. This sequence joins TRBV4-1 and TRBJ1-2; D gene unclear. Germline-derived CDR1 and CDR2 are MGHRA and YSYEKL. The CDR3 length is 15 residues. V was trimmed by 1 base and J by 6 bases, leaving 15 bases between them. CDR3 sequence (DNA): TGCGCCAGCAGCCAAGCCCCCTCGGCCCACGATGGCTACACCTTC. This translates into CASSQAPSAHDGYTF.

This clonotype was seen ten or more times. V gene TRBV7-9 combines with J gene TRBJ2-3, with 10 bases identical to TRBD1. The CDR3 spans 15 residues. With V trimmed by 7 bases and J by 2 bases, 6 bases remained unmatched. The V gene's germline CDR1 is SEHNR and CDR2 FQNEAQ (reference sequence). This chain's CDR3 is CASKLTGGLTDTQYF. The CDR3 DNA reads TGTGCCAGCAAATTGACAGGGGGCCTCACAGATACGCAGTATTTT.